This TCR beta chain was recorded in a study of shared clonotypes between healthy human individuals. The table lists this clone with a count of one. Germline loops: CDR1 MNHNS, CDR2 SASEGT. Trimming took 7 bases from V and 7 from J, leaving 11 bases between them. The length of the CDR3 is 11 residues. The material for each subset, its genomic DNA, was split evenly across several immunoSEQ plates. Sequenced by immunoSEQ multiplex PCR; TCRdb stores in-frame clones only, minus some. The data contain 1.6 million or so clones, roughly 98.5% of them singletons. Recent acute infections and vaccinations were absent in the healthy HIV-negative adult donors.

V gene TRBV6-1 combines with J gene TRBJ2-7; D gene ambiguous. This receptor was identified in a man aged 25 to 45 in good health. Sequencing used naive CD4+ T cells sorted from blood. The subset was: CD45RA+ positively selected. The CDR3 nucleotides read TGTGCCAGCACTTTCAGGCTGGAGCAGTACTTC. Translated: CASTFRLEQYF.